This T cell receptor (beta chain) was recovered during a study of T cells in Graves' hyperthyroidism and ophthalmopathy (dated by TCRdb to between 2017 and 2020). Study-level background: Peripheral blood was collected at initial diagnosis, before any treatment. The paper reports TCR Vbeta CDR3 sequencing of more than 120 peripheral blood samples: fewer than 50 ophthalmopathy, under 80 hyperthyroidism and around 17 progressor patients. In six Graves' hyperthyroidism patients, the study also compared T-cell repertoires from thyroid tissue with T-cell repertoires from blood. Whether ophthalmopathy could be predicted prospectively was tested in an independent validation cohort made up of 18 to 20 hyperthyroidism patients plus 17 patients who later progressed to ophthalmopathy. The 100 or so discovery patients were randomly split 7:3 into training and test sets. After sampling, hyperthyroidism patients received methimazole starting at 30 mg daily, and ophthalmopathy patients received high-dose intravenous methylprednisolone. To identify TCR V-J signatures that set the groups apart, the researchers used a discovery cohort of more than 95 patients, made up of about 44 with Graves' ophthalmopathy and about 55 with stable Graves' hyperthyroidism. Study-wide findings and limitations: Most expanded thyroid clonotypes (frequency above 0.001) were also detected in blood, suggesting blood repertoires may reflect thyroid immune responses. Sample size was not statistically predetermined, and blinding of investigators to group allocation was not performed. In validation, progression to ophthalmopathy was predicted by the model with around 70% sensitivity and around 75% specificity, a median of approximately 6.5 months before onset. Ophthalmopathy was separated from stable hyperthyroidism by a 13 V-J signature model, with approximately 85% sensitivity and just over 81% specificity obtained in cross-validation and 80%/75% obtained in testing.

The TCR beta CDR3 regions were amplified from the RNA transcripts. For the first round of RT-PCR on the TCR CDR3, the HTBI primer set was used together with the Qiagen OneStep RT-PCR kit. Libraries were constructed in a second round of multiplex PCR, after which size selection and purification were carried out. Sequencing of the libraries was done on an Illumina HiSeq2000 using paired-end 100 bp reads. For the original study's pipeline: SOAPnuke was used to process the raw data, removing reads that contained adapters or uncalled bases, had a mean Phred below 15, or lacked an exact match to the constant primer or identifier. COPE v1.2.5 was used to merge high-quality paired reads, and clonotypes were defined as unique nucleotide sequences. MiTCR v1.1 was used to align the clonotypes against IMGT TRBV, TRBD and TRBJ reference segments. The analysis included only V-J combinations with a frequency above 0.0001, which together covered around 99% of the repertoires. The TCS score was defined as the ratio of F50 (clonal expansion) to E x V (chaos), calculated using BLOSUM62-based TCRdist between CDR3 peptides within each V-J. Welch's t-statistics and random forest reduced some 510 V-J features to about 13, which were used in a naive Bayes classifier (R e1071). In-frame beta chains were kept once TCRdb had trimmed the public reads at Q25 with fastp and called clones with MiXCR. Each CDR3 protein appears once, grouped with its most common genes and DNA. These V and J calls rely on TCRdb rather than the paper's analysis. The sample table holds almost 600,000 distinct CDR3 sequences, of which approximately 14% were seen once. 5.8% of the sample comes from the top ten.

From cysteine to phenylalanine, the CDR3 is 13 amino acids long. The sequence is cut down to CDR3 DNA, 39 bases in frame from base 1. V is cut by 3 bases and J by 9 bases, and the space between the germline ends is 14 bases. Per the germline V gene, WSHSY is the CDR1 and SAAADI is the CDR2. Hyperthyroidism patients were aged 18 to 65 years and newly diagnosed, with disease duration of less than 2 months. Exclusion was applied to patients with uncontrolled infections, other autoimmune diseases, pregnancy or lactation. Diagnoses were based on clinical symptoms, serum thyroxine and TRAb, thyroid ultrasound and orbital computed tomography. Blood from progressor patients was drawn when they were first diagnosed with hyperthyroidism, before any ophthalmopathy symptoms appeared. Ficoll-Paque density gradient centrifugation was used to isolate PBMCs from about 9.4 ml of fresh peripheral blood. Patients classed as progressors first received a Graves' hyperthyroidism diagnosis and then went on to develop ophthalmopathy during follow-up. Total RNA was extracted with Trizol reagent, and quality was checked on an Agilent 2100 Bioanalyzer.

This clonotype appeared many times. No antigen is known for it. No base-level quality is on record; no much larger clone is a single base apart. The chain employs TRBV10-2 and TRBJ1-1, with the D gene uncertain. This receptor was taken from a woman aged 25 to 39 with Graves' hyperthyroidism that later progressed to Graves' ophthalmopathy. Sequencing was carried out using blood. The CDR3 region: CASSENRELQAFF. The base sequence is TGCGCCAGCAGTGAAAATCGGGAGTTACAAGCTTTCTTT.